This TCR beta chain is from a study of shared clonotypes between healthy human individuals. Findings of the study overall: Among non-shared clonotypes, generation probabilities were lower than among those shared by all four donors. How much donors shared clonotypes was expected to be affected by sequencing depth. Larger estimated richness was generally seen in naive subsets than in memory subsets. It was observed that roughly 5% of naive CD4 clonotypes were shared across several donors.

Sequenced by immunoSEQ multiplex PCR; TCRdb stores in-frame clones only, minus some. The table lists some 1,400,000 clones, approximately 97% of them singletons. Concerning this clone: The antigen remains undetermined.

Material for sequencing was naive CD4+ T cells sorted from blood. Subset here: CD45RA+ positively selected. The TCR comes from a man aged 25 to 45 in good health.

CDR3 DNA: TGCGCCAGCAGCTTCTCCGCGGACAGCAGAGGCGCAGATACGCAGTATTTT. As protein: CASSFSADSRGADTQYF. This rearrangement joins TRBV5-1 to TRBJ2-3; TRBD1 is a possible D gene (6 bases). Germline lookup yields CDR1 SGHRS and CDR2 YFSETQ. Trimming removed 2 bases from V and 4 bases from J, with 20 bases in between. The CDR3 covers 17 residues.